This T cell receptor beta chain was retrieved from a study of blood T cell repertoires in COVID-19. Germline CDR1 MNHEY, CDR2 SMNVEV (reference sequence). The CDR3 contains 16 residues. The ends were cut back, 2 bases at V and 1 base at J, with 13 bases in the middle. Sequenced by immunoSEQ multiplex PCR; TCRdb stores in-frame clones only, minus some. In the table there are about 460,000 clones, 70% to 90% of which are singletons. The V call is TRBV27, the J call TRBJ2-3, with D uncertain. The source material was PBMCs or T cells enriched from blood (not recorded which). This TCR came from a woman aged 55-75 years who had recovered from COVID-19. CDR3 protein: CASSLLTAGGTDTQYF. DNA for the CDR3: TGTGCCAGCAGTTTACTGACTGCTGGCGGCACAGATACGCAGTATTTT.